The clone carrying this T cell receptor beta chain occurred many times. Its target is unknown. Alpha and beta constant-region primers primed reverse transcription of around 500 ng RNA. Using multiplexing indices, alpha and beta chain libraries were generated apart by chain-specific third strand synthesis. Each molecule carried a 12-nucleotide identifier made of two joined random hexamers added before amplification. TCRdb reanalysed the 5' RACE reads using MiXCR and keeps one entry per CDR3 protein. The sample includes 19,000 or so distinct CDR3 sequences, 12% of them seen just once. This sample is drawn from a study of HIV-infected patients and healthy controls. CDR1 and CDR2 from the germline V gene are SGHRS and YFSETQ. The germline V and J ends were trimmed by 0 bases and 3 bases, with 6 bases remaining between them. The CDR3 sequence is 14 residues long. All unsorted peripheral T cells were captured because whole blood was used without fractionation.

Study-wide results and caveats: HIV-infected patients and controls differed significantly in mean usage of eight alpha and eight beta V genes. Compared with untreated HIV+ repertoires, healthy controls showed roughly threefold more distinct CDR3s and higher Shannon diversity. Healthy controls shared more CDR3 sequences between individuals than HIV-infected patients did.

The chain joins TRBV5-1 to TRBJ2-2, with D perhaps TRBD1 (5 bases). This sequence was found in an adult in good health. The sample taken for sequencing was blood. The CDR3 is CASSLETDTGELFF. The CDR3 region has the DNA TGCGCCAGCAGCTTGGAGACAGACACCGGGGAGCTGTTTTTT.